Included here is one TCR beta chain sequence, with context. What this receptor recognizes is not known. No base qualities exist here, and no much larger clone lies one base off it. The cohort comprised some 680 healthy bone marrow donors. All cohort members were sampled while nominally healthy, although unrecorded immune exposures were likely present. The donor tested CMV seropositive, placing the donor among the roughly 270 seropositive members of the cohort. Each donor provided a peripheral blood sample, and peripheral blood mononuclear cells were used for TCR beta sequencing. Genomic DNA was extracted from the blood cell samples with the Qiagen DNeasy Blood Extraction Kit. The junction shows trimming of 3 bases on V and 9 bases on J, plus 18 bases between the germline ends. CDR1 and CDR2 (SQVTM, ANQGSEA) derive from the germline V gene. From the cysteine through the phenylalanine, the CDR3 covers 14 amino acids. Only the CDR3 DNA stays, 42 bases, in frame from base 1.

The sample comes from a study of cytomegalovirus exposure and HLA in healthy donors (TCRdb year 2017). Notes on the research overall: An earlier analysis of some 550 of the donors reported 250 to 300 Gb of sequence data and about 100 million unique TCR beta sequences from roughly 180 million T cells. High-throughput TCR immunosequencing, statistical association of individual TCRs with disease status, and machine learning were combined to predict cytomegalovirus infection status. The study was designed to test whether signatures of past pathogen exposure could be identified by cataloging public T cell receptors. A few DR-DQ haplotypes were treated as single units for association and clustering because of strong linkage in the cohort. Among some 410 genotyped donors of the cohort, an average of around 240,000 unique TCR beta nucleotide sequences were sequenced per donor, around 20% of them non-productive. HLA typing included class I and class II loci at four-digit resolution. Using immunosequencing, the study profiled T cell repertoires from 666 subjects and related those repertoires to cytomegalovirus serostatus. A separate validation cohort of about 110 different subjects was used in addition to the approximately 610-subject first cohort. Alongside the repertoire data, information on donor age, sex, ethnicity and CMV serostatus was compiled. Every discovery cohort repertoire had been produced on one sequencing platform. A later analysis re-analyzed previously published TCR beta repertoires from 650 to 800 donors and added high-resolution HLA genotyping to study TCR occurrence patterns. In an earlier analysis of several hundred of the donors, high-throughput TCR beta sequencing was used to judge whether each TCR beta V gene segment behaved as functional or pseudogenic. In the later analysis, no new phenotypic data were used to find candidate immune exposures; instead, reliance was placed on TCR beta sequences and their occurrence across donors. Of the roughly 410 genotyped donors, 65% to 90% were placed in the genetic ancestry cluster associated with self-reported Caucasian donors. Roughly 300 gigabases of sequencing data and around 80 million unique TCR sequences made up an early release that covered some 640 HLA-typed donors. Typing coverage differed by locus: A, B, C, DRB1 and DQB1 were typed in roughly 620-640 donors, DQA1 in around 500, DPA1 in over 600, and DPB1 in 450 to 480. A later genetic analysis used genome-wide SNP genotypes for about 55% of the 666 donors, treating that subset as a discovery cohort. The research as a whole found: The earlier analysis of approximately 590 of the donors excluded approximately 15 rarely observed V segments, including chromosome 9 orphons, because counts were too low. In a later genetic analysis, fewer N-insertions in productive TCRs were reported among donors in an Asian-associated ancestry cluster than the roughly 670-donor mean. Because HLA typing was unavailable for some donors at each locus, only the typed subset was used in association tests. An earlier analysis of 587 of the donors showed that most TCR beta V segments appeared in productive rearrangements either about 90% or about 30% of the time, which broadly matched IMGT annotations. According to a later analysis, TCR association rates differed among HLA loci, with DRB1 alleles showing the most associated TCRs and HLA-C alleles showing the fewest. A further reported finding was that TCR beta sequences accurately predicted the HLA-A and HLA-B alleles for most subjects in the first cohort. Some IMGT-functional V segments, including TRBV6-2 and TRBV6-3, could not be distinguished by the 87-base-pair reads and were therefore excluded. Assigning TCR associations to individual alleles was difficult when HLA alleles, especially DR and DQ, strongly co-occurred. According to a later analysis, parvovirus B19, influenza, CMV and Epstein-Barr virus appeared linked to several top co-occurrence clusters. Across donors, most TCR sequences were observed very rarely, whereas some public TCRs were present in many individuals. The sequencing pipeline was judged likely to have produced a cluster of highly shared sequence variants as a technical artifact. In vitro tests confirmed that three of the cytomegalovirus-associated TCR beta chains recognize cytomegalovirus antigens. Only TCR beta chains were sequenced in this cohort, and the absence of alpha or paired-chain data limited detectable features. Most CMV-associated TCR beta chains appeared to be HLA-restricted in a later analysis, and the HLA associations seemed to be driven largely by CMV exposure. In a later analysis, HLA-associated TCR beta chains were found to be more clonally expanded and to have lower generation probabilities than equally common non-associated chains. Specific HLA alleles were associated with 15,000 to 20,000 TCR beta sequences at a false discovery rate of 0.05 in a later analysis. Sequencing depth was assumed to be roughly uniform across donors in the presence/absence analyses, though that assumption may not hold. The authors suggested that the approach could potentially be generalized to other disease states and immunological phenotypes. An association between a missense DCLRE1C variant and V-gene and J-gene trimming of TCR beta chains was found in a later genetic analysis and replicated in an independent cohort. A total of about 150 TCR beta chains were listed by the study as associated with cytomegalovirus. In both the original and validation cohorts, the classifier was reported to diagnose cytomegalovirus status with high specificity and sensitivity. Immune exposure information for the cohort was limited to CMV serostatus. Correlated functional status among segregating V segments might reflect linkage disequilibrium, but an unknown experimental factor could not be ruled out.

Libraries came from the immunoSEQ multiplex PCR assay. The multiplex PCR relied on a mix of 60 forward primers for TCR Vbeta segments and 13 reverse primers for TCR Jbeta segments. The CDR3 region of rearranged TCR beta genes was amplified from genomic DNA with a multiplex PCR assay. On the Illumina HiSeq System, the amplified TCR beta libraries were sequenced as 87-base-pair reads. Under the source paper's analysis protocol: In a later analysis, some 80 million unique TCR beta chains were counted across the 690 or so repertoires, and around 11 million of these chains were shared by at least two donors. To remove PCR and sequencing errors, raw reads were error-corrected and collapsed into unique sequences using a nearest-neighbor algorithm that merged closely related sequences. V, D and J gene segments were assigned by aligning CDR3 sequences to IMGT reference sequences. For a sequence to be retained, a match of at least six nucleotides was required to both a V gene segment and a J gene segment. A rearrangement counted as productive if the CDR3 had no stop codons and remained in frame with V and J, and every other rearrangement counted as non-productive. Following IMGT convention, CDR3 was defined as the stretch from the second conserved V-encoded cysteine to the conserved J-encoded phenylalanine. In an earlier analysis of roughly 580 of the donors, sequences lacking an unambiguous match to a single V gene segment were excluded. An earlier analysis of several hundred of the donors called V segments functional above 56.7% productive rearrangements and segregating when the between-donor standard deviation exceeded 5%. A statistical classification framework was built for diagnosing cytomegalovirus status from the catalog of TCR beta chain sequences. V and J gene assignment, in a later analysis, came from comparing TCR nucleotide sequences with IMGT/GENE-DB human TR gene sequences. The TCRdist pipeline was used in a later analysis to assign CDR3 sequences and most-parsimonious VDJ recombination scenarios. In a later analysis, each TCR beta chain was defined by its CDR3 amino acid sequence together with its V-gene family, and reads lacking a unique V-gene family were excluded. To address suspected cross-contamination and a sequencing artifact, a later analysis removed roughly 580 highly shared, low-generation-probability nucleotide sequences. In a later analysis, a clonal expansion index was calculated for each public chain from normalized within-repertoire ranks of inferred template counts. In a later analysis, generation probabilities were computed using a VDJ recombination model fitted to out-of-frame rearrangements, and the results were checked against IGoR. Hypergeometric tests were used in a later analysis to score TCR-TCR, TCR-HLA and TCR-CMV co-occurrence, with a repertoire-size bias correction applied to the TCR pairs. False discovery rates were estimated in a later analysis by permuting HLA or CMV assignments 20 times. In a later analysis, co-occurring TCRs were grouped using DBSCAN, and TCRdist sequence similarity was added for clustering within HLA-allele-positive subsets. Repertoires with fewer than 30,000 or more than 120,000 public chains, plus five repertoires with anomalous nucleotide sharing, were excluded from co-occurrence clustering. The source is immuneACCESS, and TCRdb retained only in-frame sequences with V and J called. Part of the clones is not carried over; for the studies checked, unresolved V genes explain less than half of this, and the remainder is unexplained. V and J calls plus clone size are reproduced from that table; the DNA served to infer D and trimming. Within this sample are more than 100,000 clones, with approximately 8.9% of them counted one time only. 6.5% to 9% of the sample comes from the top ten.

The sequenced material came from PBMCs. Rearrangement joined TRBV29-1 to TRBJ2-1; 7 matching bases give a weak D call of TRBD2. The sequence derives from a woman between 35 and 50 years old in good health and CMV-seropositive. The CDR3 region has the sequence CSVDYTGGRGEQFF. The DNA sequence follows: TGCAGCGTTGATTATACGGGGGGCCGGGGTGAGCAGTTCTTC.